Below, 26 T cell receptor beta chains from the same sample are listed, as sequenced in a study of CD8 T cells in Susac syndrome (dated by TCRdb to between 2019 and 2020). Receptor amplification or capture employed the immunoSEQ multiplex PCR assay. RNA was extracted using the RNeasy kit, and roughly 0.5 to 1 ug of the RNA was reverse transcribed with random hexamers. The public reads were reprocessed in TCRdb via fastp at Q25 and MiXCR, keeping in-frame beta chains. Every distinct CDR3 protein forms one entry, paired with its most common genes and DNA. Within this sample are under 80,000 distinct CDR3 sequences, with about 94% of them counted one time only. The ten biggest clones cover 0.35% to 0.4% of the sample. Input material: CD8+ T cells from PBMCs. Source of these receptors: a human donor with multiple sclerosis.

This chain joins TRBV4-1 and TRBJ1-1, with D maybe TRBD1 (6 bases). The ends were cut back, 6 bases at V and 0 bases at J, with 11 bases in the middle. Germline V gene lookup returns CDR1 MGHRA and CDR2 YSYEKL. CDR3 length equals 14 residues. The DNA of the CDR3 is TGCGCCAGCAGTCAGGGGAAGATGAACACTGAAGCTTTCTTT. Encoded protein: CASSQGKMNTEAFF.

The V and J genes are TRBV20-1 and TRBJ2-7; 7 nucleotides agree with TRBD2. CDR1 and CDR2 (germline): DFQATT, SNEGSKA (reference sequence). Trimming at V came to 0 bases and at J to 4 bases, leaving 0 bases not matched to a gene. The CDR3 spans 12 residues. Here the CDR3 reads CSAREREYEQYF. The CDR3 region has the DNA TGCAGTGCTAGAGAGCGGGAGTACGAGCAGTACTTC.

The chain combines TRBV27 with TRBJ1-2; D is undetermined. This CDR3 region has 14 residues. V was clipped by 6 bases and J by 1 base, with 12 bases between them. The V gene's germline CDR1 is MNHEY and CDR2 SMNVEV (reference sequence). This CDR3 reads CASSHSGINYGYTF. For the CDR3, the DNA is TGTGCCAGCAGCCATTCGGGGATTAACTATGGCTACACCTTC.

The chain has TRBV19 and TRBJ1-5, with TRBD1 as a possible D gene (6 bases). V was clipped by 8 bases and J by 3 bases, with 14 bases between them. The CDR3 covers 14 residues. Germline CDR1 and CDR2: LNHDA and SQIVND (reference sequence). DNA of the CDR3: TGTGCCAGTTGCGGCAGGGGAGTCAATCAGCCCCAGCATTTT. Protein product: CASCGRGVNQPQHF.

This clonotype occurred once. The chain employs TRBV6-2 or TRBV6-3 and TRBJ1-1; the D is unclear. Germline values: CDR1 MNHEY, CDR2 SVGEGT. This CDR3 spans 11 amino acids. V lost 0 bases to trimming and J lost 11 bases, with 7 bases between them. The CDR3 coding sequence is TGTGCCAGCAGTTACTCAGGGTTCGCTTTCTTT. Translated: CASSYSGFAFF.

V and J are TRBV3-1 and TRBJ1-4; weak D call: TRBD1 (5 bases). This CDR3 is 14 amino acids long. Deletions cut 4 bases from V and 8 bases from J, with 14 bases between. Germline CDR1 is LGHDT and CDR2 is YNNKEL (reference sequence). CDR3 region: CASSPGTLGEKLFF. CDR3 sequence (DNA): TGTGCCAGCAGCCCCGGGACCCTCGGGGAAAAACTGTTTTTT. Complete variable domain (other parts from reference TRBV3-1 and TRBJ1-4): DTAVSQTPKYLVTQMGNDKSIKCEQNLGHDTMYWYKQDSKKFLKIMFSYNNKELIINETVPNRFSPKSPDKAHLNLHINSLELGDSAVYFCASSPGTLGEKLFFGSGTQLSVL.

This clonotype was observed a single time. The V gene is TRBV7-9, the J gene TRBJ2-7; TRBD1 might be the D (5 bases). The length of the CDR3 is 13 residues. The germline V gene encodes CDR1 SEHNR and CDR2 FQNEAQ (reference sequence). The V and J ends lost 5 bases and 0 bases respectively, with 8 bases between them. The CDR3 DNA reads as TGTGCCAGCAGCCCAGGGTACTCCTACGAGCAGTACTTC. Amino acids: CASSPGYSYEQYF.

This chain uses TRBV29-1 with TRBJ2-1; D is perhaps TRBD1 or TRBD2 (5 bases each). Germline CDR1 reads SQVTM; CDR2 reads ANQGSEA. V lost 8 bases and J 9 bases, leaving 26 bases between the germline ends. The CDR3 totals 15 residues. The CDR3 nucleotides are TGCAGCTCTGAGGTTGGGGACCGCAGAATTGGTGAGCAGTTCTTC. Translated, it gives CSSEVGDRRIGEQFF.

This sequence joins TRBV27 and TRBJ1-5, with D possibly matching TRBD1 (5 bases). Germline loops: CDR1 MNHEY, CDR2 SMNVEV (reference sequence). The CDR3 spans 16 residues. Trimming pared 3 bases from V and 0 bases from J, leaving 12 bases between. The CDR3 DNA reads as TGTGCCAGCAGTTTGTCACCCGGGGCTAGCAATCAGCCCCAGCATTTT. This gives the protein CASSLSPGASNQPQHF.

This chain links TRBV13 with TRBJ2-7; 9 bases are a match to TRBD2. This CDR3 is 18 amino acids long. V trimming: 4 bases; J trimming: 4 bases; junction bases outside the gene matches: 17. CDR1 PRHDT and CDR2 FYEKMQ come from the germline V gene (reference sequence). CDR3 bases: TGTGCCAGCAGCTCCGCGGGGGGGCCCCGAGGCGCTGTTTACGAGCAGTACTTC. Translating it yields CASSSAGGPRGAVYEQYF.

V and J are TRBV7-3 and TRBJ2-1, with D possibly being TRBD2 (5 bases). Germline loops: CDR1 SGHTA, CDR2 FQGTGA. The CDR3 covers 18 residues. The germline V and J ends were trimmed by 4 bases and 2 bases, with 21 bases remaining between them. The CDR3 loop is CASSSLMDSLEPYNEQFF. Here the CDR3 DNA reads TGTGCCAGCAGCTCGTTAATGGACTCCCTCGAGCCCTACAATGAGCAGTTCTTC.

The chain joins TRBV4-1 to TRBJ2-3; D gene unclear. The CDR3 loop spans 13 amino acids. The germline V gene encodes CDR1 MGHRA and CDR2 YSYEKL. Trimming removed 5 bases from V and 2 bases from J, with 8 bases in between. This CDR3 reads CASSIIDTDTQYF. CDR3 bases: TGCGCCAGCAGCATAATTGACACAGATACGCAGTATTTT.

This clonotype showed up just once. The rearrangement joins TRBV9 to TRBJ2-1, with TRBD2 matching over 7 bases. J was trimmed by 6 bases and V by 0 bases; bases with no gene match: 9. Germline V CDR1 and CDR2: SGDLS, YYNGEE. This CDR3 is 16 amino acids long. The CDR3 region has the DNA TGTGCCAGCAGCGTAGGGAATCGGGGCGGGAGCAATGAGCAGTTCTTC. It specifies CASSVGNRGGSNEQFF.

V is TRBV2 and J is TRBJ2-7; D uncertain. The CDR3 covers 14 residues. The germline V gene has CDR1 SNHLY and CDR2 FYNNEI. V lost 1 base to trimming and J lost 0 bases, with 7 bases between them. Here the CDR3 reads CASSEVADSYEQYF. The CDR3 DNA sequence: TGTGCCAGCAGTGAAGTGGCGGACTCCTACGAGCAGTACTTC. The full variable domain, in which reference TRBV2 and TRBJ2-7 provide the parts outside the CDR3, is EPEVTQTPSHQVTQMGQEVILRCVPISNHLYFYWYRQILGQKVEFLVSFYNNEISEKSEIFDDQFSVERPDGSNFTLKIRSTKLEDSAMYFCASSEVADSYEQYFGPGTRLTVT.

This sequence joins TRBV15 and TRBJ1-1; D is ambiguous. Trimming removed 2 bases from V and 2 bases from J, with 15 bases in between. The CDR3 is 16 residues long. Looked up from germline, CDR1 is LNHNV and CDR2 is YYDKDF (reference sequence). The CDR3 nucleotides read TGTGCCACCAGCAGACTACCTTCTATGGATAACACTGAAGCTTTCTTT. This codes for CATSRLPSMDNTEAFF.

The V call is TRBV6-6, the J call TRBJ2-7, with TRBD1 matching 8 bases. The germline V gene has CDR1 MNHNY and CDR2 SVGAGI (reference sequence). Trimming cost V 5 bases and J 3 bases; bases outside gene matches: 3. The CDR3 covers 13 residues. CDR3 region: CASSGQGYYEQYF. CDR3 sequence (DNA): TGTGCCAGCAGTGGACAGGGCTACTACGAGCAGTACTTC.

The gene calls are TRBV7-9 and TRBJ2-7; a weak D match, TRBD2 (6 bases). The CDR3 is 15 amino acids. Between the trimmed V and J ends, which lost 4 bases and 3 bases, there was a span of 16 bases. Germline V gene data show CDR1 as SEHNR and CDR2 as FQNEAQ (reference sequence). The CDR3 reads CASSSELGTDYEQYF. In DNA form, the CDR3 reads TGTGCCAGCAGCTCGGAACTAGGGACTGACTACGAGCAGTACTTC. The full variable domain, its missing parts supplied by reference TRBV7-9 and TRBJ2-7, is DTGVSQNPRHKITKRGQNVTFRCDPISEHNRLYWYRQTLGQGPEFLTYFQNEAQLEKSRLLSDRFSAERPKGSFSTLEIQRTEQGDSAMYLCASSSELGTDYEQYFGPGTRLTVT.

This chain joins TRBV9 and TRBJ2-3; no reliable D call. Trimming pared 4 bases from V and 2 bases from J, leaving 2 bases between. The germline V gene has CDR1 SGDLS and CDR2 YYNGEE. The CDR3 spans 11 residues. The CDR3 protein is CASSITDTQYF. The CDR3 DNA reads as TGTGCCAGCAGCATCACAGATACGCAGTATTTT.

The V call is TRBV29-1, the J call TRBJ1-1, with 7 bases that match TRBD1. The germline gives CDR1 SQVTM, CDR2 ANQGSEA. The CDR3 runs 13 residues. The V gene end was trimmed by 6 bases and the J gene end by 4 bases; junction bases not matched to a gene: 8. The CDR3 protein is CSVQGGDFTEAFF. The CDR3 DNA reads TGCAGCGTCCAGGGGGGGGATTTCACTGAAGCTTTCTTT.

This sequence joins TRBV19 and TRBJ2-7, with TRBD1 identical over 8 bases. Germline CDR1 is LNHDA and CDR2 is SQIVND (reference sequence). There are 17 residues in the CDR3. V shed 3 bases and J 7 bases; nucleotides not matched to a gene: 17. CDR3 DNA sequence: TGTGCCAGTAGTATGACCCCGTGGACAGGGCTAGGGGAGGAGCAGTACTTC. This sequence encodes CASSMTPWTGLGEEQYF.

This clonotype was seen once. V gene TRBV30 combines with J gene TRBJ2-1; a weak D match, TRBD1 (6 bases). CDR1 and CDR2 from the germline V gene are GTSNPN and SVGIG (reference sequence). There are 14 residues in the CDR3. Trimming cost V 0 bases and J 6 bases, with 12 bases left between them. The DNA for the CDR3 is TGTGCCTGGAGTGTTGGGGGCCCTGGCAATGAGCAGTTCTTC. It specifies CAWSVGGPGNEQFF.

The chain recombines TRBV6-2 or TRBV6-3 with TRBJ2-5; D not resolved. Germline-derived CDR1 and CDR2 are MNHEY and SVGEGT. The V and J ends lost 0 bases and 4 bases respectively, with 9 bases between them. The CDR3 length is 14 residues. The CDR3 coding sequence is TGTGCCAGCAGTTACTCCTATCAGGTAGAGACCCAGTACTTC. Amino acid sequence: CASSYSYQVETQYF.

The chain couples TRBV3-1 to TRBJ2-1; D gene unclear. The CDR3 extends over 14 amino acids. V lost 0 bases and J lost 6, with 9 bases in between. Germline V gives CDR1 LGHDT, CDR2 YNNKEL (reference sequence). CDR3 nucleotides: TGTGCCAGCAGCCAAGATATAGCTTCCAATGAGCAGTTCTTC. This codes for CASSQDIASNEQFF.

The V call is TRBV6-4, the J call TRBJ1-2; D not resolved. Germline CDR1 and CDR2: MRHNA and SNTAGT. The CDR3 contains 14 residues. V lost 8 bases, J lost 4 bases, and 17 bases lay in between. The CDR3 loop reads CASPGREQPYGYTF. CDR3 nucleotide sequence: TGTGCCAGCCCCGGGAGAGAACAGCCCTATGGCTACACCTTC.

The chain uses TRBV6-6 and TRBJ2-7, with TRBD1 identical over 7 bases. There are 14 residues in the CDR3. The ends lost 9 bases at V and 0 bases at J; junction bases unmatched: 8. The V gene's germline CDR1 is MNHNY and CDR2 SVGAGI (reference sequence). The CDR3 nucleotides read TGTGCCAGTACCTCCGGGACAGACTCCTACGAGCAGTACTTC. Protein: CASTSGTDSYEQYF.

This chain joins TRBV2 and TRBJ2-3; 8 bases are a match to TRBD2. The germline V gene encodes CDR1 SNHLY and CDR2 FYNNEI. This CDR3 contains 15 residues. With V trimmed by 6 bases and J by 7 bases, 12 bases remained unmatched. CDR3 in DNA: TGTGCCAGCAGGCGAGGGAGCGGGAGACCGAATACGCAGTATTTT. Translation gives CASRRGSGRPNTQYF.